This TCR beta chain was sequenced in a study of T cells in Graves' hyperthyroidism and ophthalmopathy. Germline lookup yields CDR1 ENHRY and CDR2 SYGVKD. Trimming removed 8 bases at V and 1 base at J, with 9 bases between. This CDR3 contains 13 residues. The study's findings and limits: Researchers found most expanded thyroid clonotypes above 0.001 in blood as well. By a 13 V-J model, ophthalmopathy was set apart from stable hyperthyroidism.

Note on this clonotype: Its antigen is not known.

The hyperthyroidism was newly diagnosed and had lasted under 2 months; the patients were aged 18 to 65. Uncontrolled infections, other autoimmune diseases, pregnancy or lactation led to exclusion of patients. Amplified TCR beta CDR3 regions derived from RNA transcripts. RT-PCR in the first round (using the HTBI primer set) targeted the TCR CDR3. MiXCR was run by TCRdb on the multiplex PCR reads, yielding one entry per CDR3 protein. The table lists 470,000 or so distinct CDR3 sequences, less than 25% of them singletons. Sequenced material: blood. The chain is built from TRBV10-3 and TRBJ1-5, with TRBD1 as a possible D gene (5 bases). The TCR originated in a man aged 18 to 29 with Graves' hyperthyroidism. In DNA form, the CDR3 reads TGTGCCATCGGCGGGGGGAGCAATCAGCCCCAGCATTTT. Translating it yields CAIGGGSNQPQHF.